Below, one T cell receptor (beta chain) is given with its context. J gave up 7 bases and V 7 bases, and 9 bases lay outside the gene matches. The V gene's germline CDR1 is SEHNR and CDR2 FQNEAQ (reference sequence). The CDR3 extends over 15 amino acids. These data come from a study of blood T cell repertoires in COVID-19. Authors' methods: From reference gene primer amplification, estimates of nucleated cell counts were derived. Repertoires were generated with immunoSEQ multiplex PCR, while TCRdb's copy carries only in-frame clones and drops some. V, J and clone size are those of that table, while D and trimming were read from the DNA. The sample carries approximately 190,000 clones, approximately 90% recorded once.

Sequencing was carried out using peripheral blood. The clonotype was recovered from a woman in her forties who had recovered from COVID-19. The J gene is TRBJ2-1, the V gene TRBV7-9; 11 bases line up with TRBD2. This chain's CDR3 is CASTVAGGLGNEQFF. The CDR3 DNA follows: TGTGCCAGCACCGTAGCGGGAGGGCTCGGGAATGAGCAGTTCTTC.